Listed here are 27 T cell receptor beta chains from one sample, sequenced in a study of technical replicates of blood from a few donors. Assay used: immunoSEQ multiplex PCR; TCRdb lists only in-frame clones, some missing. The repertoire holds under 90,000 clones, with roughly 98% as singletons. Specimen: T cells isolated from PBMCs. The receptors were gathered from a human donor in good health.

The chain recombines TRBV7-6 with TRBJ2-1, with D maybe TRBD1 (5 bases). CDR1 and CDR2 from the germline V gene are SGHVS and FNYEAQ. This CDR3 has 13 residues. V lost 4 bases, J lost 8 bases, and 12 bases lay in between. CDR3 DNA: TGTGCCAGCAGCTCCCCAGGGTCCGATGAGCAGTTCTTC. This codes for CASSSPGSDEQFF.

The V gene is TRBV28, the J gene TRBJ2-3; D is undetermined. CDR1 and CDR2 (germline): MDHEN, SYDVKM. Trimming left V 7 bases short and J 3 bases short, with 8 bases between. This CDR3 spans 12 amino acids. CDR3 nucleotides: TGTGCCAGCACGGGTCGGACAGATACGCAGTATTTT. It yields the protein CASTGRTDTQYF.

The chain has TRBV9 and TRBJ2-1, with 9 bases lining up with TRBD2. The CDR3 spans 15 residues. Germline V gene lookup returns CDR1 SGDLS and CDR2 YYNGEE. The ends lost 5 bases at V and 6 bases at J; junction bases unmatched: 9. The CDR3 protein is CASRDLAGVTNEQFF. The CDR3 nucleotides read TGTGCCAGCAGGGATTTAGCGGGAGTAACCAATGAGCAGTTCTTC. Supplemented by reference TRBV9 and TRBJ2-1, the full variable domain reads DSGVTQTPKHLITATGQRVTLRCSPRSGDLSVYWYQQSLDQGLQFLIQYYNGEERAKGNILERFSAQQFPDLHSELNLSSLELGDSALYFCASRDLAGVTNEQFFGPGTRLTVL.

J is TRBJ2-5 and V is TRBV25-1; 12 positions match TRBD2. CDR1 and CDR2 (germline): MGHDK, SYGVNS. After removal of 4 bases from V and 2 bases from J, the junction contained 5 bases not matched to a gene. The CDR3 has 16 residues. CDR3 sequence (DNA): TGTGCCAGCAGTGCAGGACTAGCGGGGCGTCAAGAGACCCAGTACTTC. Translating gives CASSAGLAGRQETQYF.

The V and J genes are TRBV13 and TRBJ2-1, with D tentatively TRBD2 (6 bases). The V gene lost 8 bases and the J gene lost 4 bases, with 21 bases spanning the gap. The CDR3 contains 16 residues. The V gene's germline CDR1 is PRHDT and CDR2 FYEKMQ (reference sequence). The CDR3 loop reads CASSLLGGTNYNEQFF. CDR3 DNA sequence: TGTGCCAGCTCCCTTTTGGGGGGTACAAATTACAATGAGCAGTTCTTC.

V usage is TRBV4-1 and J usage is TRBJ2-7; weak D call: TRBD1 (6 bases). The germline CDR1 and CDR2 sequences are MGHRA and YSYEKL. The ends were cut back, 3 bases at V and 1 base at J, with 13 bases in the middle. There are 15 residues in the CDR3. CDR3 region: CASSHKPGQSYEQYF. The CDR3 DNA is TGCGCCAGCAGCCATAAACCGGGACAATCCTACGAGCAGTACTTC.

V and J are TRBV28 and TRBJ2-7; 10 bases line up with TRBD2. V gave up 6 bases and J gave up 3 bases; unmatched junction bases: 8. This CDR3 contains 15 residues. The germline V gene encodes CDR1 MDHEN and CDR2 SYDVKM. The CDR3 nucleotides are TGTGCCAGCAGCGGAGGACTAGCGGCAGTCTACGAGCAGTACTTC. This encodes CASSGGLAAVYEQYF.

The CDR3 is CATSRGTRDTQYF. DNA for the CDR3: TGTGCCACCAGCAGGGGCACACGGGATACGCAGTATTTT. The chain uses TRBV15 and TRBJ2-3, with D unclear. Germline V gene sequence: CDR1 LNHNV, CDR2 YYDKDF (reference sequence). This CDR3 is 13 amino acids long. V lost 3 bases and J lost 6, with 10 bases in between. Variable domain in full (rest from reference TRBV15 and TRBJ2-3): DAMVIQNPRYQVTQFGKPVTLSCSQTLNHNVMYWYQQKSSQAPKLLFHYYDKDFNNEADTPDNFQSRRPNTSFCFLDIRSPGLGDTAMYLCATSRGTRDTQYFGPGTRLTVL.

The CDR3 spells CASSINRDSYEQYF. CDR3 in DNA: TGTGCCAGCAGCATTAACAGGGACTCCTACGAGCAGTACTTC. This chain joins TRBV5-4 and TRBJ2-7, with D perhaps matching TRBD1 (6 bases). Trimming removed 4 bases from V and 0 bases from J, with 11 bases in between. CDR1 SGHNT and CDR2 YYREEE come from the germline V gene (reference sequence). CDR3 length equals 14 residues. The entire variable domain, with the rest obtained from reference TRBV5-4 and TRBJ2-7, is as follows: ETGVTQSPTHLIKTRGQQVTLRCSSQSGHNTVSWYQQALGQGPQFIFQYYREEENGRGNFPPRFSGLQFPNYSSELNVNALELDDSALYLCASSINRDSYEQYFGPGTRLTVT.

The rearrangement uses TRBV2 and TRBJ1-5; weak D call: TRBD1 (6 bases). CDR1 SNHLY and CDR2 FYNNEI come from the germline V gene. The CDR3 length is 15 residues. V dropped 8 bases and J dropped 2 bases, with 16 bases sitting between them. The CDR3 is CASSPHRVGNQPQHF. The CDR3 coding sequence is TGTGCCAGCTCCCCTCACAGGGTGGGCAATCAGCCCCAGCATTTT.

The chain has TRBV10-2 and TRBJ1-2; no definite D call. V gave up 6 bases and J gave up 1 base, with 15 bases separating them. Germline lookup yields CDR1 WSHSY and CDR2 SAAADI. The CDR3 has 15 amino acids. This CDR3 is CASRGARYLNYGYTF. Written as DNA, the CDR3 is TGCGCCAGCAGGGGAGCTAGATATCTTAACTATGGCTACACCTTC.

V gene TRBV6-4 combines with J gene TRBJ2-6, with D perhaps matching TRBD1 (5 bases). This CDR3 is built from 17 residues. From germline, CDR1 is MRHNA and CDR2 SNTAGT. Trimming pared 8 bases from V and 3 bases from J, leaving 20 bases between. The CDR3 sequence is CASSPRAQRYGANVLTF. The DNA of the CDR3 is TGTGCCAGCTCCCCCAGGGCGCAACGTTATGGGGCCAACGTCCTGACTTTC.

V is TRBV6-5 and J is TRBJ2-5, with a possible D match to TRBD2 (6 bases). Trimming took off 5 bases at V and 5 bases at J, with 18 bases between the two ends. Germline V gene sequence: CDR1 MNHEY, CDR2 SVGAGI. This CDR3 contains 15 residues. The CDR3 DNA sequence: TGTGCCAGCAGTCGCTTGACGGGAGAGGGGGAGACCCAGTACTTC. It codes for CASSRLTGEGETQYF.

This sequence joins TRBV27 and TRBJ2-7; 8 bases fit TRBD1. Germline CDR1 and CDR2: MNHEY and SMNVEV (reference sequence). There are 13 residues in the CDR3. V shed 6 bases, J shed 5 bases, and the junction held 6 bases outside the gene matches. CDR3 nucleotides: TGTGCCAGCAGCCCTGACAGGGGCCACGAGCAGTACTTC. Translating gives CASSPDRGHEQYF.

The rearrangement uses TRBV29-1 and TRBJ2-1; 7 bases line up with TRBD2. With V trimmed by 5 bases and J by 9 bases, 16 bases remained unmatched. The CDR3 has 15 amino acids. CDR1 is SQVTM, CDR2 ANQGSEA, per germline. CDR3 sequence reads: CSVLESGRETGEQFF. In DNA, the CDR3 is TGCAGCGTTTTAGAGTCGGGGCGGGAGACCGGTGAGCAGTTCTTC.

The CDR3 DNA reads as TGTGCCAGCAGTAAGAGGGCCTCAGAGCAGTACTTC. This encodes CASSKRASEQYF. V usage is TRBV6-1 and J usage is TRBJ2-7; a possible D gene is TRBD2 (5 bases). V was cut by 5 bases and J by 7 bases, with 12 bases left in between. Germline V lookup: CDR1 MNHNS, CDR2 SASEGT. The CDR3 has 12 amino acids.

The CDR3 coding sequence is TGTGCCAGCAGCTTAGATCCAGGGAACACTGAAGCTTTCTTT. It codes for CASSLDPGNTEAFF. This sequence joins TRBV7-9 and TRBJ1-1; no clear D. This CDR3 is 14 amino acids long. The V gene's germline CDR1 is SEHNR and CDR2 FQNEAQ (reference sequence). V was cut by 1 base and J by 1 base, with 7 bases left in between. The full variable domain, rest sourced from reference TRBV7-9 and TRBJ1-1, is DTGVSQNPRHKITKRGQNVTFRCDPISEHNRLYWYRQTLGQGPEFLTYFQNEAQLEKSRLLSDRFSAERPKGSFSTLEIQRTEQGDSAMYLCASSLDPGNTEAFFGQGTRLTVV.

This sequence joins TRBV9 and TRBJ1-1, with D tentatively TRBD1 (5 bases). The ends were cut back, 3 bases at V and 4 bases at J, with 10 bases in the middle. CDR3 size: 13 residues. Germline lookup yields CDR1 SGDLS and CDR2 YYNGEE. In DNA form, the CDR3 reads TGTGCCAGCAGCGCGGGGGGGGGCACTGAAGCTTTCTTT. Its protein is CASSAGGGTEAFF. The whole variable domain, remainder taken from reference TRBV9 and TRBJ1-1, is DSGVTQTPKHLITATGQRVTLRCSPRSGDLSVYWYQQSLDQGLQFLIQYYNGEERAKGNILERFSAQQFPDLHSELNLSSLELGDSALYFCASSAGGGTEAFFGQGTRLTVV.

This clone was counted a single time. The rearrangement links TRBV27 to TRBJ2-1; 8 nucleotides line up with TRBD1. The CDR3 totals 14 residues. Trimming cost V 7 bases and J 1 base; bases outside gene matches: 3. Germline lookup yields CDR1 MNHEY and CDR2 SMNVEV (reference sequence). CDR3: CASMNRGSYNEQFF. The CDR3 bases are TGTGCCAGCATGAACAGGGGGTCCTACAATGAGCAGTTCTTC.

The genes are TRBV7-6 and TRBJ2-5; the D gene is possibly TRBD1 (5 bases). Germline V gene data show CDR1 as SGHVS and CDR2 as FNYEAQ. V lost 1 base, J lost 1 base, and 7 bases lay in between. CDR3 length equals 14 residues. The CDR3: CASSLVDSQETQYF. The CDR3 DNA reads TGTGCCAGCAGCTTAGTTGACAGCCAAGAGACCCAGTACTTC. Full variable domain (remainder filled in from reference TRBV7-6 and TRBJ2-5): GAGVSQSPRYKVTKRGQDVALRCDPISGHVSLYWYRQALGQGPEFLTYFNYEAQQDKSGLPNDRFSAERPEGSISTLTIQRTEQRDSAMYRCASSLVDSQETQYFGPGTRLLVL.

The CDR3, as DNA: TGTGCCAGCACCCCTGGAGCAGGGGTCACAGATACGCAGTATTTT. Encoded protein: CASTPGAGVTDTQYF. The chain joins TRBV19 to TRBJ2-3, with D perhaps TRBD1 (6 bases). Germline CDR1 reads LNHDA; CDR2 reads SQIVND (reference sequence). V dropped 9 bases and J dropped 2 bases, with 18 bases sitting between them. The CDR3 is 15 residues long.

V usage is TRBV10-2 and J usage is TRBJ2-7; 9 bases match TRBD1. CDR3 length: 15 residues. V dropped 6 bases and J dropped 4; count of bases not matched to a gene: 10. Germline V gives CDR1 WSHSY, CDR2 SAAADI. CDR3 coding DNA: TGCGCCAGCAGAGGTGGGACAGGGATTCAATACGAGCAGTACTTC. It is translated as CASRGGTGIQYEQYF.

This chain joins TRBV11-2 and TRBJ2-7; 8 bases match TRBD2. This CDR3 is built from 15 residues. Germline values: CDR1 SGHAT, CDR2 FQNNGV. The V gene end was trimmed by 1 base and the J gene end by 3 bases; junction bases not matched to a gene: 5. The DNA for the CDR3 is TGTGCCAGCAGCTTAGCAGCGGGGGATGGCTACGAGCAGTACTTC. Encoded protein: CASSLAAGDGYEQYF.

The genes are TRBV4-2 and TRBJ2-7; TRBD2 matches 8 bases. Unmatched junction bases numbered 10, after V lost 3 bases and J lost 6 bases. The CDR3 totals 15 residues. Germline V CDR1 and CDR2: LGHNA, YNFKEQ. In DNA, the CDR3 is TGTGCCAGCAGCCAGACGCTAAAGGGACTAGGCGAGCAGTACTTC. Protein: CASSQTLKGLGEQYF.

This clone was seen once. The CDR3 bases are TGCGCCAGCAGCCGGTCCACAGGGGTCGCCGAGCAGTTCTTC. Translation gives CASSRSTGVAEQFF. The V gene is TRBV4-1, the J gene TRBJ2-1; TRBD1 aligns across 7 bases. The germline CDR1 and CDR2 sequences are MGHRA and YSYEKL. J lost 10 bases, V lost 4 bases, and 10 bases had no gene match. CDR3 length: 14 residues.

The chain's CDR3 is CASSLDQGVTNEKLFF. As DNA, the CDR3 is TGTGCCAGCAGCTTGGACCAGGGTGTAACTAATGAAAAACTGTTTTTT. This sequence joins TRBV5-6 and TRBJ1-4; weak D call: TRBD1 (5 bases). Germline V gene data show CDR1 as SGHDT and CDR2 as YYEEEE. Trimming removed 0 bases from V and 1 base from J, with 10 bases in between. CDR3 length equals 16 residues.

The rearrangement joins TRBV28 to TRBJ2-3; 8 nucleotides align to TRBD1. Trimming took 6 bases from V and 2 from J; bases not matched to a gene: 4. The CDR3 extends over 14 amino acids. Germline values: CDR1 MDHEN, CDR2 SYDVKM. The CDR3 coding sequence is TGTGCCAGCAGAGGCAGGGGGCCCACAGATACGCAGTATTTT. This sequence encodes CASRGRGPTDTQYF.